The TCR beta chain under discussion was sequenced for a study of blood T cell repertoires in COVID-19. Across the whole study: Specimens from acute and convalescent COVID-19 originated in the United States, Italy and Spain.

V was shortened by 6 bases and J by 8 bases, with 15 bases between the two germline ends. The CDR3 runs to 13 residues. Living in 24 US areas, the participants were between 18 and 89 years of age. Measured with immunoSEQ multiplex PCR; TCRdb has only the in-frame clones, and not every one. Among more than 450,000 clones listed, roughly 87% were seen once. Source material: PBMCs or T cells enriched from blood (not recorded which). This chain connects TRBV12-3 or TRBV12-4 to TRBJ2-3; weak D call: TRBD2 (5 bases). The origin of this receptor is a woman between 18 and 29 years old who had recovered from COVID-19. The CDR3 protein is CASRGVEALTQYF. DNA of the CDR3: TGTGCCAGCAGGGGAGTGGAGGCCCTTACGCAGTATTTT.